The sequence of this T cell receptor (beta chain) was determined in a study of beta chain features in type 1 diabetes. Expressed TCRB transcripts were sequenced because the entire RNA isolate underwent reverse transcription. Produced via immunoSEQ multiplex PCR; TCRdb's table is partial and in-frame only. The sample carries 900,000 or so clones, roughly a sixth recorded once. This clone was observed a handful of times. The CDR3 consists of 14 residues. The J segment lost 5 bases and the V segment lost 2 bases, leaving 5 bases of the junction unmatched. CDR1 KGHSH and CDR2 LQKENI come from the germline V gene.

Sample: naive CD4+ T cells from blood. This TCR derives from a woman between 18 and 29 years old in good health. The rearrangement joins TRBV18 to TRBJ2-7, with 8 bases matching TRBD2. The CDR3 DNA follows: TGTGCCAGCTCACCAGCGACTAGCGTAAACGAGCAGTACTTC. Translating it yields CASSPATSVNEQYF.